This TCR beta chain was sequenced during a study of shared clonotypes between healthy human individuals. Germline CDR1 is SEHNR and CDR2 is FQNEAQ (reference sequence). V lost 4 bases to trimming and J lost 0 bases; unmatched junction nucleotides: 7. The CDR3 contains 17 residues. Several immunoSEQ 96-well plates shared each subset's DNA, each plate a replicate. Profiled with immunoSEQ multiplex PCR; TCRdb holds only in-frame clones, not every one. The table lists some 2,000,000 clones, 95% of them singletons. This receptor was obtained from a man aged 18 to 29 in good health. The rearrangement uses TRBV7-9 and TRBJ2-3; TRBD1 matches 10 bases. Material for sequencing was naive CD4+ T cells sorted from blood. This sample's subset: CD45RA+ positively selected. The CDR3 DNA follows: TGTGCCAGCAGCTCTCGGGACAGGGGCCGGAGCACAGATACGCAGTATTTT. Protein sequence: CASSSRDRGRSTDTQYF. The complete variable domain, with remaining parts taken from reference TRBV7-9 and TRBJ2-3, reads DTGVSQNPRHKITKRGQNVTFRCDPISEHNRLYWYRQTLGQGPEFLTYFQNEAQLEKSRLLSDRFSAERPKGSFSTLEIQRTEQGDSAMYLCASSSRDRGRSTDTQYFGPGTRLTVL.